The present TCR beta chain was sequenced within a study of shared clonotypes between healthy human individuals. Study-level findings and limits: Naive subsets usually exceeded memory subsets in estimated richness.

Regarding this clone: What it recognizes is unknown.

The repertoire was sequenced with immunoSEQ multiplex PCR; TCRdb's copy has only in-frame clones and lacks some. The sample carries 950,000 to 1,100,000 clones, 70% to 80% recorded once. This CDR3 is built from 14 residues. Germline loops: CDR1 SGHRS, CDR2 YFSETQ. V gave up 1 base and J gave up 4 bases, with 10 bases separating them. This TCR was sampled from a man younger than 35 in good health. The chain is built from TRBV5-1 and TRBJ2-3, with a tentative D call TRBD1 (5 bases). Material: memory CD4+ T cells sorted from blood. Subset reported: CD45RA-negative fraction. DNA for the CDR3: TGCGCCAGCAGCTTGACCTCCAGGGCAGATACGCAGTATTTT. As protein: CASSLTSRADTQYF.